This T cell receptor beta chain was retrieved from a study of blood T cell repertoires in COVID-19 (dated by TCRdb to 2018 to 2021). For the wider study: Collaborator samples came from the United States, Italy and Spain and covered acute and convalescent phases of COVID-19. The material from the prospective study consisted of cDNA or gDNA derived from T cells, B-cell-depleted T cells, or PBMCs. The dataset comprised deeply sampled blood TCRbeta repertoires from subjects exposed to, actively infected with, or recovered from COVID-19. The repertoires were released in a freely available public database intended as a resource for research on the immune response to SARS-CoV-2. The samples were drawn from two sources: the first 160 participants of the ongoing ImmuneRACE study, and 1,000 to 1,500 subjects contributed by 6 global collaborators. A de-identified subject ID, COVID-19 status, age in years and sex were almost always included in the sample metadata. Where available, HLA class I and class II types were taken from metadata supplied by the sample provider and were not determined by assay-based typing.

In regard to this clone: Its antigen specificity is not known. No qualities accompany the bases; no much larger clone lies one base away. The same CDR3 is also encoded by other DNA sequences in this sample.

V drops 0 bases and J drops 2 bases, leaving 5 bases in between. CDR1 and CDR2, looked up from the germline V gene, are MNHNS and SASEGT. The CDR3 goes from the cysteine to the phenylalanine over 14 residues. CDR3 DNA only is kept here, 42 bases in frame from base 1. The collaborating institutions used their own protocols to collect whole blood in K2EDTA tubes. For TCRbeta analysis, collaborators shipped samples in one of three forms: frozen whole blood, isolated PBMCs, or DNA extracted from either of those sample types. The research as a whole found: The amount of clinical and demographic metadata varied by source and participant and was provided uncurated.

TCRbeta CDR3 regions were amplified from genomic DNA by means of the immunoSEQ Assay, a bias-controlled multiplex PCR. In the paper's pipeline: The number of nucleated cells in each sample was estimated from the amplification of reference gene primers within the assay. Sequence reads were collapsed and filtered to measure the absolute abundance of every unique TCRbeta CDR3 rearrangement. Productive Simpson clonality was computed per sample as the square root of Simpson's diversity index over productive rearrangements. In its TCRdb copy, this immuneACCESS table keeps in-frame sequences only and misses some clones. Where compared with another copy, unresolved V genes explain less than half of these, and the others have no known cause. V and J calls plus clone size are reproduced from that table; the DNA served to infer D and trimming. The sample has about 380,000 clones on record, about four fifths of them singletons. In total, the top ten clones hold roughly 1.2% of the sample.

This clonotype was sampled from a human donor with acute or convalescent COVID-19. The donor label of this sample is uncertain. The V and J genes are TRBV6-1 and TRBJ1-5; the D segment could be TRBD1, given 5 matching bases. Sequences were obtained from peripheral blood. The CDR3 reads as follows: CASSEAGGNQPQHF. The DNA sequence is as follows: TGTGCCAGCAGTGAAGCAGGGGGCAATCAGCCCCAGCATTTT.